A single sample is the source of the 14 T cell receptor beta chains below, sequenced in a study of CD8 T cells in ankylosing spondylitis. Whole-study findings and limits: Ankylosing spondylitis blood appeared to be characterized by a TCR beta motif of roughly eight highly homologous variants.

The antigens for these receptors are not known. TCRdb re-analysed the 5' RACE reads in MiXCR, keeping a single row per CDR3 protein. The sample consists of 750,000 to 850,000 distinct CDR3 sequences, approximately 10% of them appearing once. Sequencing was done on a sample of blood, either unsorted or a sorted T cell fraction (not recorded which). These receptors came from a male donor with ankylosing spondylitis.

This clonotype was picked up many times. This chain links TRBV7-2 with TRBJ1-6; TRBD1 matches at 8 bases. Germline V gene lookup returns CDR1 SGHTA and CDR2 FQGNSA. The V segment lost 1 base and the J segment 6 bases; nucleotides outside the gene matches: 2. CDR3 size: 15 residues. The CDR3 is CASSLVRGRNSPLHF. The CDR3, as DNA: TGTGCCAGCAGCTTAGTCAGGGGGCGTAATTCACCCCTCCACTTT.

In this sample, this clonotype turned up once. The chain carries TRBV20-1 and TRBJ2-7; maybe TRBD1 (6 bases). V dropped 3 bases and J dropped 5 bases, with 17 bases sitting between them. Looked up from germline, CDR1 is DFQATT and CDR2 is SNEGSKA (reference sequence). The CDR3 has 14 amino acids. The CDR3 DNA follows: TGCAGTGCTAGCCAGGGGAGCAGGCCGAACGAGCAGTACTTC. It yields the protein CSASQGSRPNEQYF.

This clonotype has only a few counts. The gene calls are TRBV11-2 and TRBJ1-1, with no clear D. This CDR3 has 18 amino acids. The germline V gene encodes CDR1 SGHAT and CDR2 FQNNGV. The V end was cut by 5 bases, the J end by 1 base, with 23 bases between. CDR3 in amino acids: CASSPNFPGRGRNTEAFF. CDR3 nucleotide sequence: TGTGCCAGCAGCCCTAATTTTCCGGGCCGAGGTCGGAACACTGAAGCTTTCTTT.

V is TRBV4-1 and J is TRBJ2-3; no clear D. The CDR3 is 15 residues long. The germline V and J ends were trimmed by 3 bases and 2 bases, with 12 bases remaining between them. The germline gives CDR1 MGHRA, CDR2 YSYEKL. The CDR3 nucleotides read TGCGCCAGCAGCCACCTAGAGAAAGTCACAGATACGCAGTATTTT. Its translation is CASSHLEKVTDTQYF.

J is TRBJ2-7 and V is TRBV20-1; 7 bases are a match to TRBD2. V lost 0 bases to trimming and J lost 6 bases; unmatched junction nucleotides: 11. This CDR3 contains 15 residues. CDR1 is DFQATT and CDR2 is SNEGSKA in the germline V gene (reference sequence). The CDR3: CSARDPGLVRGEQYF. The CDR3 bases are TGCAGTGCTAGAGATCCAGGACTAGTACGTGGCGAGCAGTACTTC.

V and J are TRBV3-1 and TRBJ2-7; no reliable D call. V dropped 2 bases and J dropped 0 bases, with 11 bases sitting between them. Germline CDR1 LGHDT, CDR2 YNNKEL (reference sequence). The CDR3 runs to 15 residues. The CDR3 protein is CASSQWAEISYEQYF. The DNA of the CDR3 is TGTGCCAGCAGCCAATGGGCAGAGATCTCCTACGAGCAGTACTTC.

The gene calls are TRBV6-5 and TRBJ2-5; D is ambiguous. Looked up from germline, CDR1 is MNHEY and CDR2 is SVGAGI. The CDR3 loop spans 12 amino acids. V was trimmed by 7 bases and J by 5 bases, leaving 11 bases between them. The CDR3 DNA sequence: TGTGCCAGCACTTCCGCCGGGGAGACCCAGTACTTC. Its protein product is CASTSAGETQYF.

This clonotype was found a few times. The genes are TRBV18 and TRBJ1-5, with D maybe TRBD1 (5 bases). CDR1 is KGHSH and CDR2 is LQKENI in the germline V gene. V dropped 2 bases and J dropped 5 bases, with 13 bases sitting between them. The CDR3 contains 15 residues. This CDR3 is CASSPRGGFDQPQHF. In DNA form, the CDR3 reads TGTGCCAGCTCACCAAGGGGAGGGTTCGATCAGCCCCAGCATTTT.

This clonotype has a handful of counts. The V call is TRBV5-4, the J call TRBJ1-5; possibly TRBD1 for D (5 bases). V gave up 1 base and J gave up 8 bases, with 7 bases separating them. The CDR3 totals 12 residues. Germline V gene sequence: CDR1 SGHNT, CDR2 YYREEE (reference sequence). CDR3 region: CASSLWGEPQHF. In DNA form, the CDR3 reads TGTGCCAGCAGCTTGTGGGGGGAGCCCCAGCATTTT.

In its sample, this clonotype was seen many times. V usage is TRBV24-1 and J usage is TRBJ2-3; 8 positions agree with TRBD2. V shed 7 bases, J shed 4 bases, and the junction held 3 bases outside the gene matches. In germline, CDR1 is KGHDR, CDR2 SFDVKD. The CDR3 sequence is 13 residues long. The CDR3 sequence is CATRSGSSDTQYF. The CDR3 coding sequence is TGTGCCACCAGAAGCGGGAGTTCAGATACGCAGTATTTT.

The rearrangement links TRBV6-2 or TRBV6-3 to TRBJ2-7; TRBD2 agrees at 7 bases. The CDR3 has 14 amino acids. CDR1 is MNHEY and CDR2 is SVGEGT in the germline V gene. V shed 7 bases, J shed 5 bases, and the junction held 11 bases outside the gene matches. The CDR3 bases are TGTGCCAGCACCGAGGCGGGAGATCGGAACGAGCAGTACTTC. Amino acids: CASTEAGDRNEQYF.

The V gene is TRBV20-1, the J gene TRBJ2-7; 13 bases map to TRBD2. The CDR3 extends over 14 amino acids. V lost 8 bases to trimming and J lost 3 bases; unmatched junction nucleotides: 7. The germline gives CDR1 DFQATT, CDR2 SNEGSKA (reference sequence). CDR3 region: CSSGTSGISYEQYF. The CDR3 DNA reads TGCAGTTCCGGGACTAGCGGGATTAGCTACGAGCAGTACTTC.

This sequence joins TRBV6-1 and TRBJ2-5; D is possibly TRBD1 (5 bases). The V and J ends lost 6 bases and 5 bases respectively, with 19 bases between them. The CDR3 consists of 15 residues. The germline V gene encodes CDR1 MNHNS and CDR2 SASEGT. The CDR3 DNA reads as TGTGCCAGCAGAACGTTCTTAGCAGGGTCGGAGACCCAGTACTTC. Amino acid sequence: CASRTFLAGSETQYF.

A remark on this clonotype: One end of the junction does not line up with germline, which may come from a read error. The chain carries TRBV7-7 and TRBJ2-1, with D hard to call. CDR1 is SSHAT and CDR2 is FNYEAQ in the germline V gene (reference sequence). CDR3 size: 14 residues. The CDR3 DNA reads TGTGCTAGCAGCTTAATATCGCGCCCTAATGAGCAGTTCTTC. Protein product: CASSLISRPNEQFF.